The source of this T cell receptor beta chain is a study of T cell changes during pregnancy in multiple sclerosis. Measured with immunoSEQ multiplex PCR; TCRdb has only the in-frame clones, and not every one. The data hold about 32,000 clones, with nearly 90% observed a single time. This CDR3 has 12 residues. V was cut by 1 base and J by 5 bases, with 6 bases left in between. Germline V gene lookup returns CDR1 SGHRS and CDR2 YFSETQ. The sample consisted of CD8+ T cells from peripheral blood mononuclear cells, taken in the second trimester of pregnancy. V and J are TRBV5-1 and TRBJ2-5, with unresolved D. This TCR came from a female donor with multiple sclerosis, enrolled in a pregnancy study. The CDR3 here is CASSLSSETQYF. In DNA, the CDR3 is TGCGCCAGCAGCTTGTCGAGTGAGACCCAGTACTTC.